This entry lists 7 T cell receptor beta chains sequenced from one sample in a study of blood T cell repertoires in COVID-19. Produced via immunoSEQ multiplex PCR; TCRdb's table is partial and in-frame only. The repertoire holds about 200,000 clones, with roughly 80% as singletons. The source material was peripheral blood. Source of these receptors: a man aged 55 to 70 with COVID-19, enrolled during active disease.

The chain employs TRBV28 and TRBJ1-6, with 9 positions matching TRBD1. This CDR3 spans 13 amino acids. CDR1 and CDR2 (germline): MDHEN, SYDVKM. Trimming removed 5 bases from V and 7 bases from J; junction bases left unmatched: 0. The CDR3 DNA follows: TGTGCCAGCAGTGGGACAGGGAATTCACCCCTCCACTTT. It specifies CASSGTGNSPLHF.

The V gene is TRBV19, the J gene TRBJ1-3; TRBD1 agrees at 9 bases. J was trimmed by 1 base and V by 9 bases; bases with no gene match: 4. Germline lookup yields CDR1 LNHDA and CDR2 SQIVND (reference sequence). The CDR3 length is 14 residues. CDR3 DNA: TGTGCCAGCCGGGACAGGGTTTCTGGAAACACCATATATTTT. Protein sequence: CASRDRVSGNTIYF. The variable domain in full, completed from reference TRBV19 and TRBJ1-3, reads DGGITQSPKYLFRKEGQNVTLSCEQNLNHDAMYWYRQDPGQGLRLIYYSQIVNDFQKGDIAEGYSVSREKKESFPLTVTSAQKNPTAFYLCASRDRVSGNTIYFGEGSWLTVV.

With regard to this clone: The same CDR3 can be traced to other DNA sequences in this sample. The chain links TRBV28 to TRBJ1-6; 8 nucleotides match TRBD1. From germline, CDR1 is MDHEN and CDR2 SYDVKM. The length of the CDR3 is 14 residues. With 4 bases clipped from V and 6 bases from J, the junction kept 2 bases outside the gene matches. The CDR3: CASSSTGVNSPLHF. Written as DNA, the CDR3 is TGTGCCAGCAGTTCGACAGGGGTTAATTCACCCCTCCACTTT.

The sample holds one count of this clone. The chain has TRBV3-1 (or the pseudogene TRBV3-2) and TRBJ1-6; D call uncertain. V lost 1 base to trimming and J lost 10 bases, with 14 bases between them. Germline V CDR1 and CDR2: LGHDT, YNNKEL (reference sequence). The CDR3 loop spans 15 amino acids. The CDR3 protein is CASSQVSGDRSPLHF. The CDR3 region has the DNA TGTGCCAGCAGCCAAGTTTCCGGGGATCGGTCACCCCTCCACTTT.

V is TRBV28 and J is TRBJ1-5; 8 bases agree with TRBD1. J was trimmed by 3 bases and V by 7 bases; bases with no gene match: 8. The CDR3 has 15 residues. Germline CDR1 reads MDHEN; CDR2 reads SYDVKM. The CDR3 DNA is TGTGCCAGCACCCGGACAGGGACATACAATCAGCCCCAGCATTTT. It encodes CASTRTGTYNQPQHF.

V is TRBV6-1 and J is TRBJ1-2; TRBD1 aligns across 8 bases. This CDR3 region has 15 residues. V lost 2 bases, J lost 2 bases, and 4 bases stayed unmatched. The germline V gene encodes CDR1 MNHNS and CDR2 SASEGT. The CDR3 protein is CASSERQGTNYGYTF. CDR3 coding DNA: TGTGCCAGCAGTGAACGACAGGGGACAAACTATGGCTACACCTTC.

CDR3 bases: TGTGCCACCAGGCGGAGTACTGGAAACACCATATATTTT. This sequence encodes CATRRSTGNTIYF. The V call is TRBV11-2, the J call TRBJ1-3; no definite D call. In germline, CDR1 is SGHAT, CDR2 FQNNGV. Trimming removed 10 bases from V and 2 bases from J, with 12 bases in between. The length of the CDR3 is 13 residues.